This T cell receptor (beta chain) was documented in a study of human T cells and chemical hapten exposure. This CDR3 region has 16 residues. V was pared by 1 base and J by 5 bases, with 8 bases of the junction left unmatched. CDR1 SGHKS and CDR2 YYEKEE come from the germline V gene (reference sequence). Time point meaning: patch test 3, about 24 weeks after DPC sensitization. Treatment indicated: therapeutic diphenylcyclopropenone sensitization with weekly scalp DPC. TCRdb itself ran the RACE reads through MiXCR, one entry per CDR3 protein. This table holds more than 100,000 distinct CDR3 sequences, 10% to 12% found once.

The material was whole blood, obtained in connection with sensitization to the hapten diphenylcyclopropenone (DPC). This receptor was obtained from a woman aged 50 to 60 with alopecia areata. Some clones in this sample may be carry-over from other donors' samples. This chain links TRBV5-5 with TRBJ2-7, with 11 bases aligning to TRBD1. In DNA, the CDR3 is TGTGCCAGCAGCTTGTCATCGGGACAGGGGGGCCACGAGCAGTACTTC. Translated: CASSLSSGQGGHEQYF.